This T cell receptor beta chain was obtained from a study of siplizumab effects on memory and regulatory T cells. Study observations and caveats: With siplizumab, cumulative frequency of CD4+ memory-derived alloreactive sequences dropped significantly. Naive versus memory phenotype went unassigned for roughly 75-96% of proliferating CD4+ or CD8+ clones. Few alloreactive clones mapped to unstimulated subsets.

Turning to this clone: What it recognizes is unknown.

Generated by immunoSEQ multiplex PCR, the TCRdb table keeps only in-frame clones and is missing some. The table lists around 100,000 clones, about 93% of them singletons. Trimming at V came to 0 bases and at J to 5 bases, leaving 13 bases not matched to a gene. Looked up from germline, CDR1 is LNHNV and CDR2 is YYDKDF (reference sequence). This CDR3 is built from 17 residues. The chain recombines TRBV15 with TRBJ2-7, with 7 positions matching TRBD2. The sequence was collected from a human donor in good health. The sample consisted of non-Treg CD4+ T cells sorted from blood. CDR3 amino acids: CATSRDFRLATSDEQYF. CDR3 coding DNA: TGTGCCACCAGCAGAGATTTTCGACTAGCCACTTCCGACGAGCAGTACTTC.